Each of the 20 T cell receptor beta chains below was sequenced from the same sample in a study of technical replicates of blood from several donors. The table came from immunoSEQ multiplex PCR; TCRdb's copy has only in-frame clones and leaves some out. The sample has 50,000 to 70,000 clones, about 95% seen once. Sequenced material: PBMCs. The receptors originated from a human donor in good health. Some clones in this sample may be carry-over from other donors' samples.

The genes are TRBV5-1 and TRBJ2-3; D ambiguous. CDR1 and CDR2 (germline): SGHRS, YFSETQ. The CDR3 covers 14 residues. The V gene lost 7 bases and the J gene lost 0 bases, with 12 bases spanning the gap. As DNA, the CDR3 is TGCGCCAGCGGAGTGACGGAGAGCACAGATACGCAGTATTTT. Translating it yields CASGVTESTDTQYF.

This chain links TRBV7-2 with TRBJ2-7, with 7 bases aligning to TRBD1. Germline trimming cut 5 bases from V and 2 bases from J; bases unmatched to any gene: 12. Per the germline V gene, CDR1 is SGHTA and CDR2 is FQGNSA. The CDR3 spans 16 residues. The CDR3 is CASSPAARQGAYEQYF. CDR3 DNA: TGTGCCAGCAGCCCCGCAGCTCGACAGGGAGCCTACGAGCAGTACTTC.

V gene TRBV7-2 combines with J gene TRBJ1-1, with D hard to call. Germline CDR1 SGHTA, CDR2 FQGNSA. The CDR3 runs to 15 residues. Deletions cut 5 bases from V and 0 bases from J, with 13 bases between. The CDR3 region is CASSTQARMNTEAFF. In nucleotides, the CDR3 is TGTGCCAGCAGCACGCAGGCACGCATGAACACTGAAGCTTTCTTT.

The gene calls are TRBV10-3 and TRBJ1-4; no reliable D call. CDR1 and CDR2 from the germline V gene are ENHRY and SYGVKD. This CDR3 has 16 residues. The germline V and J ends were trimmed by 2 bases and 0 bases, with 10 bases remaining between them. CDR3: CAISEGQIATNEKLFF. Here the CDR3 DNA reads TGTGCCATCAGTGAGGGGCAGATCGCAACTAATGAAAAACTGTTTTTT.

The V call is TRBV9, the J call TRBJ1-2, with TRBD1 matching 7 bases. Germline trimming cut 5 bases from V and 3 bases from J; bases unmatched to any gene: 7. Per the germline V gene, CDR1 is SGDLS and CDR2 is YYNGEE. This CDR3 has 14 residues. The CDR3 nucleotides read TGTGCCAGCAGGACTACAGGGGAGGACTATGGCTACACCTTC. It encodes CASRTTGEDYGYTF.

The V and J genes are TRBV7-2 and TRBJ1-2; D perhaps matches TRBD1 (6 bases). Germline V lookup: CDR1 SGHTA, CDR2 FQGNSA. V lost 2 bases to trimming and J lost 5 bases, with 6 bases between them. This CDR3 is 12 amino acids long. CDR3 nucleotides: TGTGCCAGCAGCTTAACAGGGTATGGCTACACCTTC. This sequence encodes CASSLTGYGYTF.

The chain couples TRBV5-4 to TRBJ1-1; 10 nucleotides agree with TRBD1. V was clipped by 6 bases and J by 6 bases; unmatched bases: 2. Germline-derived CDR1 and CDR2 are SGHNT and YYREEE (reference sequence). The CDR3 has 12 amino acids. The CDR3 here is CASTGQGAEAFF. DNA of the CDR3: TGTGCCAGCACCGGACAGGGGGCTGAAGCTTTCTTT.

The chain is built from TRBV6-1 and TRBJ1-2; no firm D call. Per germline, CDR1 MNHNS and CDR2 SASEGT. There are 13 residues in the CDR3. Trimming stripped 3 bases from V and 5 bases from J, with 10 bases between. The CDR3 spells CASSEAHGYGYTF. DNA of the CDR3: TGTGCCAGCAGTGAGGCGCACGGGTATGGCTACACCTTC.

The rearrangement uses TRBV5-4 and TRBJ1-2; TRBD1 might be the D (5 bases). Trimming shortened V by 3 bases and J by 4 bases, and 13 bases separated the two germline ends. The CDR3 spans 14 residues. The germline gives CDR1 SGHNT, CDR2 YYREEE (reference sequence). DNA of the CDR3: TGTGCCAGCAGCTCGGGGGGGGACCCCTATGGCTACACCTTC. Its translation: CASSSGGDPYGYTF.

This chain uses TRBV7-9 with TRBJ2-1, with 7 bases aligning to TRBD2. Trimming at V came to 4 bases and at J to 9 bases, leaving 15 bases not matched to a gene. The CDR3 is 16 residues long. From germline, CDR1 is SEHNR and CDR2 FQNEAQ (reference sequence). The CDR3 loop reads CASSSRGQGGGREQFF. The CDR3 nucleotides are TGTGCCAGCAGCTCCAGAGGGCAGGGCGGGGGTCGTGAGCAGTTCTTC.

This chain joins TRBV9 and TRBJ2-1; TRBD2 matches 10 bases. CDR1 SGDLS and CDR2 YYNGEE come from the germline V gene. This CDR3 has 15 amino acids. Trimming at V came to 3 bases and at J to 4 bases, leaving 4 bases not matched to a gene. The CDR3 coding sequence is TGTGCCAGCAGCGCTAGCGGGAGTGGGTACAATGAGCAGTTCTTC. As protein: CASSASGSGYNEQFF.

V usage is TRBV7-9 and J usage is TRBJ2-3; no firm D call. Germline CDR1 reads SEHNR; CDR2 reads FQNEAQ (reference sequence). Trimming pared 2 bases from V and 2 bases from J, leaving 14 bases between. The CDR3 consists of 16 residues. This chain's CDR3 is CASSLSNGSLTDTQYF. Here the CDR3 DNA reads TGTGCCAGCAGCTTATCGAACGGGTCCCTCACAGATACGCAGTATTTT.

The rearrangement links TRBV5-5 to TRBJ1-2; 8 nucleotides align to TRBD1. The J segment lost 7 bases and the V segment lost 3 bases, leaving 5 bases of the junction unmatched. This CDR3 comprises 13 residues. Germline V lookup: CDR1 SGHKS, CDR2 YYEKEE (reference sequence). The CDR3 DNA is TGTGCCAGCAGCTGGACAGGGTTAGGTGGCTACACCTTC. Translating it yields CASSWTGLGGYTF.

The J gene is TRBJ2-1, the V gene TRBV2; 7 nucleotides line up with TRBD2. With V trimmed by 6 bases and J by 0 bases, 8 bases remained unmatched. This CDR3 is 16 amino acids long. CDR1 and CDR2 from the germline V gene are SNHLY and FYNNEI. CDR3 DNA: TGTGCCAGCAGGGTTAGCGGGTCGAGCTCCTACAATGAGCAGTTCTTC. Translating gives CASRVSGSSSYNEQFF.

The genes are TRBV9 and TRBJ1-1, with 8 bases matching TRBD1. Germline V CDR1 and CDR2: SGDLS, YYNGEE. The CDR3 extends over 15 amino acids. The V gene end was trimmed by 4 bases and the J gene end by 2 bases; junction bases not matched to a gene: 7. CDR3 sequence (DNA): TGTGCCAGCAGCCCCCGGACAGGGACTAACACTGAAGCTTTCTTT. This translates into CASSPRTGTNTEAFF. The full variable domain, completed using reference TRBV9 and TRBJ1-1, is DSGVTQTPKHLITATGQRVTLRCSPRSGDLSVYWYQQSLDQGLQFLIQYYNGEERAKGNILERFSAQQFPDLHSELNLSSLELGDSALYFCASSPRTGTNTEAFFGQGTRLTVV.

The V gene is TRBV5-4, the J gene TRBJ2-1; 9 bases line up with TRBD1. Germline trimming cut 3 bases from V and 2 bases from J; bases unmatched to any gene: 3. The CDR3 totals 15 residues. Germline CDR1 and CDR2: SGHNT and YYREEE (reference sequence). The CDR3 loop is CASSWGQGPYNEQFF. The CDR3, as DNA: TGTGCCAGCAGCTGGGGACAGGGCCCCTACAATGAGCAGTTCTTC. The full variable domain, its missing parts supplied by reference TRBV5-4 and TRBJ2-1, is ETGVTQSPTHLIKTRGQQVTLRCSSQSGHNTVSWYQQALGQGPQFIFQYYREEENGRGNFPPRFSGLQFPNYSSELNVNALELDDSALYLCASSWGQGPYNEQFFGPGTRLTVL.

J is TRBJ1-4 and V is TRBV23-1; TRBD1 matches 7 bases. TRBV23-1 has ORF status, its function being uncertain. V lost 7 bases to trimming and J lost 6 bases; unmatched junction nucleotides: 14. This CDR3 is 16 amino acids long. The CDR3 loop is CASTPGEGGAYEKLFF. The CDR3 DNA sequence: TGCGCCAGCACCCCAGGGGAAGGGGGCGCCTATGAAAAACTGTTTTTT.

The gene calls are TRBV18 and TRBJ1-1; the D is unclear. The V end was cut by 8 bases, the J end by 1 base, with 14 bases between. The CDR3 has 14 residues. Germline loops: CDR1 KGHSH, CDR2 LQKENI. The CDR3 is CASQLLDTNTEAFF. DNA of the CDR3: TGTGCCAGCCAGCTTCTCGACACGAACACTGAAGCTTTCTTT.

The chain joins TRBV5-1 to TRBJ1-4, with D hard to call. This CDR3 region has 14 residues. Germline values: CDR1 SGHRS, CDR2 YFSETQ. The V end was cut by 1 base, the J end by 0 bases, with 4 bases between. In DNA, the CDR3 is TGCGCCAGCAGCTTGTCAGCAACTAATGAAAAACTGTTTTTT. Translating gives CASSLSATNEKLFF.

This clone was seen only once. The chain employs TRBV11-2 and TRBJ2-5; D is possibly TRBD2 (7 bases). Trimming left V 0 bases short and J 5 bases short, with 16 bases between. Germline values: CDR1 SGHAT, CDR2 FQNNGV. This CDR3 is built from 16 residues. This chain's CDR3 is CASSLDLLRGQETQYF. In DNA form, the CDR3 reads TGTGCCAGCAGCTTAGATCTGTTGCGGGGGCAGGAGACCCAGTACTTC.